One sample yielded the 13 T cell receptor beta chains listed below, sequenced in a study of T cells in localized non-small cell lung cancer. TCRdb's copy holds only in-frame clones and misses some; the assay was immunoSEQ multiplex PCR. Of tens of thousands of clones in the sample, approximately 80% were seen once. Material: peripheral blood mononuclear cells, obtained before any cancer treatment. These TCRs come from a man between 40 and 70 years old with stage III lung adenocarcinoma.

The chain carries TRBV2 and TRBJ2-7; D uncertain. This CDR3 has 14 residues. The germline V and J ends were trimmed by 1 base and 0 bases, with 7 bases remaining between them. Germline lookup yields CDR1 SNHLY and CDR2 FYNNEI. In nucleotides, the CDR3 is TGTGCCAGCAGTGAAGGACCGCCCTCCTACGAGCAGTACTTC. Amino acid sequence: CASSEGPPSYEQYF.

The chain links TRBV11-2 to TRBJ1-1; 9 bases are a match to TRBD1. Germline CDR1 SGHAT, CDR2 FQNNGV. This CDR3 region has 13 residues. Germline trimming cut 2 bases from V and 7 bases from J; bases unmatched to any gene: 2. The CDR3 nucleotides read TGTGCCAGCAGCTTATGGGGACAGGGTGAAGCTTTCTTT. It specifies CASSLWGQGEAFF. Looking up the rest from reference TRBV11-2 and TRBJ1-1 gives the full variable domain: EAGVAQSPRYKIIEKRQSVAFWCNPISGHATLYWYQQILGQGPKLLIQFQNNGVVDDSQLPKDRFSAERLKGVDSTLKIQPAKLEDSAVYLCASSLWGQGEAFFGQGTRLTVV.

In nucleotides, the CDR3 is TGTGCCAGCGGACAGCGAGCCCAGTACGAGCAGTACTTC. Protein: CASGQRAQYEQYF. The gene calls are TRBV6-5 and TRBJ2-7; the D gene is possibly TRBD1 (6 bases). Deletions cut 8 bases from V and 4 bases from J, with 15 bases between. The germline V gene has CDR1 MNHEY and CDR2 SVGAGI. The CDR3 totals 13 residues.

The chain joins TRBV18 to TRBJ2-7, with D unclear. The CDR3 consists of 12 residues. The V gene lost 5 bases and the J gene lost 0 bases, with 5 bases spanning the gap. Looked up from germline, CDR1 is KGHSH and CDR2 is LQKENI. CDR3 bases: TGTGCCAGCTCATCAAGCTCCTACGAGCAGTACTTC. Translating gives CASSSSSYEQYF.

This chain joins TRBV30 and TRBJ2-3; 9 bases fit TRBD1. The V gene's germline CDR1 is GTSNPN and CDR2 SVGIG (reference sequence). The CDR3 contains 15 residues. Trimming cost V 2 bases and J 0 bases; bases outside gene matches: 3. For the CDR3, the DNA is TGTGCCTGGAGTAGGGGACAGGGAAGCACAGATACGCAGTATTTT. It codes for CAWSRGQGSTDTQYF.

V and J are TRBV5-4 and TRBJ2-3; 8 positions match TRBD2. Germline V CDR1 and CDR2: SGHNT, YYREEE (reference sequence). Germline trimming cut 6 bases from V and 0 bases from J; bases unmatched to any gene: 12. The CDR3 runs 17 residues. The chain's CDR3 is CASTTEGAGASTDTQYF. The CDR3 DNA reads as TGTGCCAGCACCACCGAGGGAGCGGGGGCCAGCACAGATACGCAGTATTTT.

V gene TRBV2 combines with J gene TRBJ2-7; D gene unclear. This CDR3 region has 15 residues. V was shortened by 2 bases and J by 5 bases, with 16 bases between the two germline ends. The germline V gene has CDR1 SNHLY and CDR2 FYNNEI. Written as DNA, the CDR3 is TGTGCCAGCAGTGAAAGGGCCCTACCCGCCCACGAGCAGTACTTC. Residues: CASSERALPAHEQYF.

This clone was observed a handful of times. The V call is TRBV2, the J call TRBJ1-1; perhaps TRBD1 as D (5 bases). Germline V gene lookup returns CDR1 SNHLY and CDR2 FYNNEI. Trimming took 3 bases from V and 10 from J, leaving 15 bases between them. There are 13 residues in the CDR3. CDR3 loop: CASSEGEGMAAFF. The CDR3 nucleotides read TGTGCCAGCAGTGAGGGGGAGGGTATGGCAGCTTTCTTT.

The V gene is TRBV18, the J gene TRBJ1-1, with no clear D. Germline loops: CDR1 KGHSH, CDR2 LQKENI. The CDR3 runs 13 residues. The V end lost 6 bases, the J end lost 1 base, and 9 bases lay between the germline ends. DNA for the CDR3: TGTGCCAGCTCCCCGAGCCAGAACACTGAAGCTTTCTTT. Translated, it gives CASSPSQNTEAFF.

This clone was seen a few times. This chain uses TRBV5-1 with TRBJ2-1; D could derive from TRBD1 or TRBD2 (6 bases each). This CDR3 is 14 amino acids long. CDR1 and CDR2 (germline): SGHRS, YFSETQ. Trimming stripped 5 bases from V and 6 bases from J, with 15 bases between. CDR3 region: CASRDWGASNEQFF. The CDR3 region has the DNA TGCGCCAGCAGGGATTGGGGGGCTAGCAATGAGCAGTTCTTC.

The J gene is TRBJ2-5, the V gene TRBV6-6; D is unclear. Trimming cost V 6 bases and J 8 bases, with 13 bases left between them. The CDR3 sequence is 12 residues long. Looked up from germline, CDR1 is MNHNY and CDR2 is SVGAGI (reference sequence). The CDR3 DNA sequence: TGTGCCAGCAGCCGGAATAGCAGAACCCAGTACTTC. Amino acids: CASSRNSRTQYF.

In this sample, this clone turned up a few times. V usage is TRBV6-5 and J usage is TRBJ2-4; the D gene could be TRBD1 or TRBD2 (5 bases each). This CDR3 has 14 amino acids. Germline V gene data show CDR1 as MNHEY and CDR2 as SVGAGI. V was pared by 6 bases and J by 7 bases, with 16 bases between. The CDR3 coding sequence is TGTGCCAGCAGCAACTCCCGGGGACGGAACATTCAGTACTTC. It codes for CASSNSRGRNIQYF.

Only a few counts were recorded for this clone. The gene calls are TRBV29-1 and TRBJ1-3; 8 positions agree with TRBD1. Germline V gives CDR1 SQVTM, CDR2 ANQGSEA. This CDR3 comprises 17 residues. V lost 0 bases and J lost 8; bases outside the gene matches: 15. CDR3: CSVEEGWAGGARDTIYF. The CDR3 coding sequence is TGCAGCGTTGAAGAAGGCTGGGCAGGGGGCGCGAGAGACACCATATATTTT.